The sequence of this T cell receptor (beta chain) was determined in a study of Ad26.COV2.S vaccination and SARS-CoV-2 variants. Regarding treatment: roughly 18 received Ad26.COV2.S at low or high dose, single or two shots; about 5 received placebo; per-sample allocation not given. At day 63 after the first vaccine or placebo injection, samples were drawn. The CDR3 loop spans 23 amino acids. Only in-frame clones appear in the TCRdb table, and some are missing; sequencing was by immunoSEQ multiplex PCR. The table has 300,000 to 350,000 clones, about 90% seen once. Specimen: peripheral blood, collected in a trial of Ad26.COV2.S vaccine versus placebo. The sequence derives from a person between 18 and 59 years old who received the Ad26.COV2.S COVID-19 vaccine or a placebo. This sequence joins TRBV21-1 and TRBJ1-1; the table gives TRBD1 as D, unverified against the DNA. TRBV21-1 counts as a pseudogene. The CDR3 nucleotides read TGTGCCAGCAGCAAAGCGCGTTTAGGGAGTTTCTTTCCGGGACAGGGGCTTAGGGCTGAAGCTTTCTTT. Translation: CASSKARLGSFFPGQGLRAEAFF.